These 9 T cell receptor beta chains originate from one sample sequenced in a study of early T cells in non-severe SARS-CoV-2 infection. TCRdb used MiXCR to reprocess the 5' RACE reads, holding one entry per CDR3 protein. The data hold some 71,000 distinct CDR3 sequences, with approximately 12% observed a single time. Sequenced input: whole blood. The source is an adult who was a healthcare worker with PCR-confirmed SARS-CoV-2 infection or an uninfected control (not recorded which).

This clonotype was seen a few times. V is TRBV6-5 and J is TRBJ2-1, with D possibly being TRBD2 (5 bases). In germline, CDR1 is MNHEY, CDR2 SVGAGI. This CDR3 region has 13 residues. The V end was cut by 6 bases, the J end by 6 bases, with 12 bases between. In nucleotides, the CDR3 is TGTGCCAGCAGGAGGACTGTTTCCAATGAGCAGTTCTTC. It codes for CASRRTVSNEQFF.

Remarks on this clonotype: This may stem from a read error, because a much larger clone lies one nucleotide away. V is TRBV2 and J is TRBJ2-2; D not resolved. CDR3 size: 14 residues. Germline assignment: CDR1 SNHLY and CDR2 FYNNEI. With 6 bases removed from V and 2 bases from J, the gap between germline ends came to 10 bases. In DNA form, the CDR3 reads TGTGCCAGCAGATCGTACCCAAACACCGGGGAGCTGTTTTTT. It specifies CASRSYPNTGELFF.

This clonotype has just one count. This chain connects TRBV11-2 to TRBJ2-3; no definite D call. With 5 bases removed from V and 4 bases from J, the gap between germline ends came to 10 bases. The CDR3 runs 13 residues. CDR1 is SGHAT, CDR2 FQNNGV, per germline. The CDR3 protein is CASSRNSADTQYF. The CDR3 DNA is TGTGCCAGCAGCCGTAACTCAGCAGATACGCAGTATTTT.

The V gene is TRBV6-5, the J gene TRBJ2-5; 7 positions agree with TRBD1. This CDR3 spans 14 amino acids. J gave up 1 base and V 2 bases, and 1 base lay outside the gene matches. The germline gives CDR1 MNHEY, CDR2 SVGAGI. DNA for the CDR3: TGTGCCAGCAGTTACGACAGGGCCCAAGAGACCCAGTACTTC. This translates into CASSYDRAQETQYF.

This clonotype has at least ten counts. V is TRBV29-1 and J is TRBJ2-3, with 7 bases fitting TRBD1. V lost 8 bases and J lost 6; bases outside the gene matches: 11. Germline V gives CDR1 SQVTM, CDR2 ANQGSEA. The CDR3 consists of 13 residues. The CDR3 spells CSYRTTGKDTQYF. The CDR3 DNA sequence: TGCAGCTATAGGACGACAGGGAAGGATACGCAGTATTTT.

There are many counts of this clonotype. The chain combines TRBV6-5 with TRBJ2-7, with 8 bases identical to TRBD1. Per germline, CDR1 MNHEY and CDR2 SVGAGI. The V gene end was trimmed by 4 bases and the J gene end by 8 bases; junction bases not matched to a gene: 4. The CDR3 loop spans 12 amino acids. The CDR3 region is CASSLDRDKQYF. DNA of the CDR3: TGTGCCAGCAGTTTGGACAGGGACAAGCAGTACTTC.

The chain links TRBV20-1 to TRBJ2-7, with 12 bases aligning to TRBD2. The germline CDR1 and CDR2 sequences are DFQATT and SNEGSKA (reference sequence). This CDR3 spans 15 amino acids. The junction had 3 bases not matched to a gene; V was cut back by 0 bases and J by 3 bases. The CDR3 is CSARDRTSGIYEQYF. CDR3 DNA: TGCAGTGCTAGAGATAGGACTAGCGGGATCTACGAGCAGTACTTC.

This chain joins TRBV12-3 or TRBV12-4 and TRBJ1-6, with D perhaps TRBD1 (5 bases). The CDR3 spans 17 residues. V was shortened by 6 bases and J by 4 bases, with 19 bases between the two germline ends. The CDR3 sequence: CASSPGRERDYNSPLHF. The DNA of the CDR3 is TGTGCCAGCAGCCCCGGCAGGGAAAGGGATTATAATTCACCCCTCCACTTT.

This clonotype was observed many times. This chain joins TRBV4-2 and TRBJ2-1; 13 nucleotides line up with TRBD2. With V trimmed by 2 bases and J by 8 bases, 9 bases remained unmatched. Germline V CDR1 and CDR2: LGHNA, YNFKEQ. The CDR3 has 17 residues. The CDR3 loop is CASSQRTGTSGVDEQFF. In DNA, the CDR3 is TGTGCCAGCAGCCAACGTACCGGGACTAGCGGGGTCGATGAGCAGTTCTTC.